This T cell receptor (beta chain) was recorded in a study of PD-1 blockade in classical Hodgkin lymphoma. Sample share makes this clone medium-sized. What it recognizes is unknown. Clones were sequenced by immunoSEQ multiplex PCR, and TCRdb holds only the in-frame ones, with some missing. The table records approximately 12,000 clones, around four fifths of them present only once. All patients experienced relapse after autologous stem cell transplantation, and brentuximab vedotin exposure was variable. General study points: Repertoire difference causes, possibly disease activity or prior therapy, remain undefined.

Germline CDR1 and CDR2: SGDLS and YYNGEE. Between the trimmed V and J ends, which lost 1 base and 8 bases, there was a span of 15 bases. The CDR3 is 15 amino acids. The material was peripheral blood mononuclear cells (PBMCs), obtained before the second cycle of nivolumab. This receptor was obtained from a human donor with classical Hodgkin lymphoma. The V gene is TRBV9, the J gene TRBJ1-4; a possible D gene is TRBD1 (6 bases). CDR3 DNA sequence: TGTGCCAGCAGCGTAACCGGGACACCAACCGAAAAACTGTTTTTT. Its translation: CASSVTGTPTEKLFF.